The 20 T cell receptor beta chains given below trace back to one sample, sequenced in a study of T-cell memory formation after mild COVID-19. TCRdb reanalysed the 5' RACE reads using MiXCR and keeps one entry per CDR3 protein. The top ten clones hold around 20% of a sample with under 450,000 distinct CDR3 sequences, roughly 19% of them seen once. The sample taken for sequencing was PBMCs or a T cell subset sorted from them (not recorded which). These receptors were taken from a man between 18 and 35 years old who had mild COVID-19 (a few samples of this study predate the infection). Cell type and time point are not known.

The chain employs TRBV6-4 and TRBJ2-1, with D possibly matching TRBD2 (5 bases). Germline V gene data show CDR1 as MRHNA and CDR2 as SNTAGT. The CDR3 has 12 amino acids. Trimming shortened V by 3 bases and J by 7 bases, and 7 bases separated the two germline ends. CDR3 nucleotides: TGTGCCAGCAGTGAAGAGGGAAATGAGCAGTTCTTC. It is translated as CASSEEGNEQFF.

This clonotype was found a few times. The V and J genes are TRBV15 and TRBJ2-5; the D gene could be TRBD1 or TRBD2 (5 bases each). Germline CDR1 LNHNV, CDR2 YYDKDF (reference sequence). The CDR3 contains 14 residues. Trimming shortened V by 0 bases and J by 3 bases, and 8 bases separated the two germline ends. CDR3 DNA: TGTGCCACCAGCAGAGATTTGGGGGAAGAGACCCAGTACTTC. This translates into CATSRDLGEETQYF.

As DNA, the CDR3 is TGTGCCAGCAGCGTCCGAGACATGGGGACTGGCTACACCTTC. It is translated as CASSVRDMGTGYTF. This chain uses TRBV9 with TRBJ1-2; weak D call: TRBD1 (5 bases). Germline V gene data show CDR1 as SGDLS and CDR2 as YYNGEE. The CDR3 runs to 14 residues. Trimming left V 2 bases short and J 7 bases short, with 15 bases between.

The CDR3 coding sequence is TGTGCCAGCAAGGTGACAGGGGTAGTCGGGGAGCTGTTTTTT. Residues: CASKVTGVVGELFF. V and J are TRBV6-2 or TRBV6-3 and TRBJ2-2, with 8 nucleotides matching TRBD1. The CDR3 spans 14 residues. Germline assignment: CDR1 MNHEY and CDR2 SVGEGT. V was pared by 7 bases and J by 7 bases, with 8 bases of the junction left unmatched.

The chain is built from TRBV6-5 and TRBJ1-2; D is ambiguous. Germline assignment: CDR1 MNHEY and CDR2 SVGAGI. Trimming shortened V by 7 bases and J by 0 bases, and 18 bases separated the two germline ends. This CDR3 has 16 residues. In DNA form, the CDR3 reads TGTGCCAGCATCAACCGAAGGCCAGGCACTAACTATGGCTACACCTTC. It codes for CASINRRPGTNYGYTF.

This clonotype occurred a few times. The J gene is TRBJ2-2, the V gene TRBV24-1, with D tentatively TRBD1 (6 bases). The V gene's germline CDR1 is KGHDR and CDR2 SFDVKD. Trimming pared 9 bases from V and 3 bases from J, leaving 13 bases between. CDR3 length: 14 amino acids. The CDR3 sequence: CATPKRGYTGELFF. In DNA form, the CDR3 reads TGTGCCACCCCCAAGAGGGGGTACACCGGGGAGCTGTTTTTT.

This clonotype was observed many times. The chain employs TRBV20-1 and TRBJ1-5; 7 positions agree with TRBD1. CDR3 size: 13 residues. V gave up 3 bases and J gave up 5 bases; unmatched junction bases: 4. Germline CDR1 DFQATT, CDR2 SNEGSKA (reference sequence). The CDR3 sequence is CSASDREDQPQHF. The CDR3 bases are TGCAGTGCTAGCGACAGGGAGGATCAGCCCCAGCATTTT.

For this clonotype: A much larger clone lies one base from this, so it may be a read error. J is TRBJ2-7 and V is TRBV27, with TRBD2 identical over 8 bases. The CDR3 length is 14 residues. CDR1 MNHEY and CDR2 SMNVEV come from the germline V gene (reference sequence). CDR3: CASMWGPGGDEKYF. The CDR3 DNA reads TGTGCCAGCATGTGGGGACCGGGAGGGGACGAGAAGTACTTC.

This rearrangement joins TRBV20-1 to TRBJ1-2, with D possibly being TRBD1 (5 bases). Germline V gene sequence: CDR1 DFQATT, CDR2 SNEGSKA (reference sequence). The CDR3 extends over 13 amino acids. V gave up 4 bases and J gave up 1 base, with 10 bases separating them. The CDR3 sequence is CSAIPGGNYGYTF. The CDR3, as DNA: TGCAGTGCTATCCCGGGGGGTAACTATGGCTACACCTTC.

The CDR3 region is CASSLGPEGHYGYTF. The CDR3 region has the DNA TGTGCCAGCAGTTTAGGCCCCGAGGGTCACTATGGCTACACCTTC. V is TRBV28 and J is TRBJ1-2; D is ambiguous. Germline V CDR1 and CDR2: MDHEN, SYDVKM. Deletions cut 2 bases from V and 3 bases from J, with 13 bases between. The CDR3 spans 15 residues.

The chain employs TRBV7-9 and TRBJ2-3; TRBD1 matches at 8 bases. Germline V gene sequence: CDR1 SEHNR, CDR2 FQNEAQ (reference sequence). Trimming cost V 8 bases and J 7 bases; bases outside gene matches: 14. The CDR3 is 15 amino acids. CDR3 nucleotides: TGTGCCAGCCGGGACCGCCAGGGGGCCCCCAATACGCAGTATTTT. It specifies CASRDRQGAPNTQYF.

The sample holds a few counts of this clonotype. The chain is built from TRBV6-5 and TRBJ1-1; D is undetermined. Germline lookup yields CDR1 MNHEY and CDR2 SVGAGI. V lost 2 bases, J lost 11 bases, and 9 bases lay in between. The CDR3 is made up of 11 amino acids. CDR3 amino acids: CASSYLDAAFF. The CDR3 DNA reads as TGTGCCAGCAGTTACCTGGATGCGGCTTTCTTT.

This clonotype was observed a few times. The chain joins TRBV7-6 to TRBJ1-1; D is undetermined. Trimming removed 5 bases at V and 5 bases at J, with 15 bases between. Germline CDR1 is SGHVS and CDR2 is FNYEAQ. The CDR3 has 14 residues. The CDR3 spells CASSHTAGVTEAFF. CDR3 nucleotides: TGTGCCAGCAGCCATACCGCGGGTGTAACTGAAGCTTTCTTT.

This clonotype was recorded once. V gene TRBV18 combines with J gene TRBJ1-5; D ambiguous. Germline lookup yields CDR1 KGHSH and CDR2 LQKENI. There are 17 residues in the CDR3. V lost 4 bases and J lost 4, with 20 bases in between. The DNA for the CDR3 is TGTGCCAGCTCACTTGATCTATTGACTTCGGGAAATCAGCCCCAGCATTTT. It is translated as CASSLDLLTSGNQPQHF.

Concerning this clonotype itself: The junction and the germline gene differ at one end; a read error may be behind it. The chain carries TRBV3-1 and TRBJ1-2; possible D gene TRBD1, 5 bases. Germline loops: CDR1 LGHDT, CDR2 YNNKEL (reference sequence). This CDR3 comprises 13 residues. CDR3 sequence reads: CASSQDRYGHGAF. DNA of the CDR3: TGTGCCAGCAGCCAAGATCGCTACGGACACGGCGCCTTC. The full variable domain, with the rest looked up from reference TRBV3-1 and TRBJ1-2, is DTAVSQTPKYLVTQMGNDKSIKCEQNLGHDTMYWYKQDSKKFLKIMFSYNNKELIINETVPNRFSPKSPDKAHLNLHINSLELGDSAVYFCASSQDRYGHGAFGSGTRLTVV.

This clonotype was picked up a small number of times. The CDR3: CASSQERGDLGAFF. In DNA form, the CDR3 reads TGCGCCAGCAGCCAAGAACGGGGCGACCTCGGAGCTTTCTTT. The chain combines TRBV4-1 with TRBJ1-1, with D possibly being TRBD1 (5 bases). This CDR3 region has 14 residues. The germline CDR1 and CDR2 sequences are MGHRA and YSYEKL. V shed 0 bases and J shed 10 bases, with 15 bases lying between them.

The sample holds a few counts of this clonotype. The V and J genes are TRBV27 and TRBJ1-1; perhaps TRBD1 as D (6 bases). This CDR3 has 11 residues. Between the trimmed V and J ends, which lost 7 bases and 5 bases, there was a span of 8 bases. The germline gives CDR1 MNHEY, CDR2 SMNVEV (reference sequence). CDR3 sequence: CASKTGTEAFF. CDR3 in DNA: TGTGCCAGCAAAACAGGGACTGAAGCTTTCTTT.

This clonotype was detected only a few times. This chain links TRBV7-6 with TRBJ2-1, with 8 positions matching TRBD2. The CDR3 is made up of 12 amino acids. Germline V lookup: CDR1 SGHVS, CDR2 FNYEAQ. V was pared by 4 bases and J by 7 bases, with 0 bases of the junction left unmatched. CDR3 in amino acids: CASSSSGNEQFF. CDR3 in DNA: TGTGCCAGCAGCTCTAGCGGGAATGAGCAGTTCTTC.

V usage is TRBV11-2 and J usage is TRBJ1-2; 8 bases map to TRBD1. From germline, CDR1 is SGHAT and CDR2 FQNNGV. This CDR3 has 13 amino acids. The J segment lost 5 bases and the V segment lost 5 bases, leaving 4 bases of the junction unmatched. The CDR3 spells CASSGTGGYGYTF. CDR3 in DNA: TGTGCCAGCAGCGGGACAGGAGGATATGGCTACACCTTC.

This sequence joins TRBV4-2 and TRBJ2-1; the D gene could be TRBD1 or TRBD2 (6 bases each). This CDR3 contains 15 residues. Germline-derived CDR1 and CDR2 are LGHNA and YNFKEQ. V was clipped by 1 base and J by 8 bases, with 15 bases between them. As DNA, the CDR3 is TGTGCCAGCAGCCAAGTTCAAGACAGGAGGGATGAGCAGTTCTTC. It codes for CASSQVQDRRDEQFF.